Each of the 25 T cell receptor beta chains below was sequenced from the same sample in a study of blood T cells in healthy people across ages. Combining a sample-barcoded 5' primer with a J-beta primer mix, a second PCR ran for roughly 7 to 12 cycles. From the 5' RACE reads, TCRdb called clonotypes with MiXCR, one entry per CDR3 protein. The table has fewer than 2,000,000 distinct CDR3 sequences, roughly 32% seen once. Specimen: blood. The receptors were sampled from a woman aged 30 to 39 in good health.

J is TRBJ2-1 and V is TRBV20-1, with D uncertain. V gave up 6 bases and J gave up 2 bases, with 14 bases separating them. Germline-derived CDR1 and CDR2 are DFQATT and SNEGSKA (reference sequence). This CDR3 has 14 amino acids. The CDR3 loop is CSALNTTTYNEQFF. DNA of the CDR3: TGCAGTGCCCTGAACACTACAACCTACAATGAGCAGTTCTTC.

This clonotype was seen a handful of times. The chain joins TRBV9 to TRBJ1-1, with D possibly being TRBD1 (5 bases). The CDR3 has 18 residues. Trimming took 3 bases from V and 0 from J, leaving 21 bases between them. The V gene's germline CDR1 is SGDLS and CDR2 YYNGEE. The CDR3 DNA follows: TGTGCCAGCAGCGCTCATTCGGTAGGGACGTCGATGAACACTGAAGCTTTCTTT. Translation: CASSAHSVGTSMNTEAFF.

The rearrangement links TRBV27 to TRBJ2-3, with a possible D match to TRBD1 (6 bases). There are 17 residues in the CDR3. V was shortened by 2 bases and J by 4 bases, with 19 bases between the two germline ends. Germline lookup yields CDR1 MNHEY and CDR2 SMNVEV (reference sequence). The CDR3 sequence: CASSLLDGPGAPDTQYF. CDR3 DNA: TGTGCCAGCAGTTTACTAGACGGGCCAGGGGCCCCAGATACGCAGTATTTT.

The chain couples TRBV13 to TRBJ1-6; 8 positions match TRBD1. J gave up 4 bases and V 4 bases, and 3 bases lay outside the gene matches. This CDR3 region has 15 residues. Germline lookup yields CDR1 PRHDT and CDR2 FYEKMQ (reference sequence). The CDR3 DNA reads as TGTGCCAGCAGCTCTAACAGGGGGTATAATTCACCCCTCCACTTT. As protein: CASSSNRGYNSPLHF.

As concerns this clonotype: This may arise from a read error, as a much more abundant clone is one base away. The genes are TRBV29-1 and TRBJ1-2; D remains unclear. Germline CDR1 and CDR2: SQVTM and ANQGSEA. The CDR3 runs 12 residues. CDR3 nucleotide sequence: TGCAGCGTTGGTGGCCAAAACTATGACTACACCTTC. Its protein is CSVGGQNYDYTF. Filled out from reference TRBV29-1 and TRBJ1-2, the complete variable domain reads SAVISQKPSRDICQRGTSLTIQCQVDSQVTMMFWYRQQPGQSLTLIATANQGSEATYESGFVIDKFPISRPNLTFSTLTVSNMSPEDSSIYLCSVGGQNYDYTFGSGTRLTVV.

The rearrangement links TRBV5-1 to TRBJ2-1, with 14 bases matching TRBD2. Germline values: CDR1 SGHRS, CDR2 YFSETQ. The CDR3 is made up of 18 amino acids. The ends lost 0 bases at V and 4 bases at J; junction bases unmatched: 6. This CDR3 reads CASSLEGLAGGYYNEQFF. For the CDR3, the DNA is TGCGCCAGCAGCTTGGAAGGACTAGCGGGGGGTTATTACAATGAGCAGTTCTTC.

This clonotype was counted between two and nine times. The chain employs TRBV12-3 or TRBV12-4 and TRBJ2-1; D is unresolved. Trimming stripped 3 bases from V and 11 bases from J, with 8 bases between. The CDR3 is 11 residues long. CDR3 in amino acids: CASSLATKQFF. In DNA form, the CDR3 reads TGTGCCAGCAGTTTGGCCACGAAGCAGTTCTTC.

CDR3 DNA sequence: TGCGCCAGCAGCCCATCTCTGGTCGGGAACAGCTACGAGCAGTACTTC. Translating gives CASSPSLVGNSYEQYF. The V call is TRBV5-1, the J call TRBJ2-7, with D perhaps matching TRBD2 (5 bases). The CDR3 has 16 amino acids. The germline V and J ends were trimmed by 4 bases and 3 bases, with 20 bases remaining between them. Per germline, CDR1 SGHRS and CDR2 YFSETQ.

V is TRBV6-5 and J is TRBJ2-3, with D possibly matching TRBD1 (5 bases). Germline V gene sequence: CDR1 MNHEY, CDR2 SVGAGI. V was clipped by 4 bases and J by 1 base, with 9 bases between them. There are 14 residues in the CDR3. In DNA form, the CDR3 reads TGTGCCAGCAGTTGGACAACGGGCACAGATACGCAGTATTTT. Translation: CASSWTTGTDTQYF.

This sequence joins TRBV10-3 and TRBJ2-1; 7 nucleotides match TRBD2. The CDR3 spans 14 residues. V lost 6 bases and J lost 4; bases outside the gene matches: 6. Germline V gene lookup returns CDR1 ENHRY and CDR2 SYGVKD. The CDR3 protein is CAISVAGGYNEQFF. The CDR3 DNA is TGTGCCATCAGCGTAGCGGGTGGTTACAATGAGCAGTTCTTC.

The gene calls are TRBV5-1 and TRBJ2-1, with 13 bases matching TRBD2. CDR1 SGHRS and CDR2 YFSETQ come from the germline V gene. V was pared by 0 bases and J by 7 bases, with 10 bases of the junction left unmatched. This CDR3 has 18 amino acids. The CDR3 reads CASSLGTSGSMPYNEQFF. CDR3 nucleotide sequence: TGCGCCAGCAGCTTGGGGACTAGCGGGAGCATGCCGTATAATGAGCAGTTCTTC.

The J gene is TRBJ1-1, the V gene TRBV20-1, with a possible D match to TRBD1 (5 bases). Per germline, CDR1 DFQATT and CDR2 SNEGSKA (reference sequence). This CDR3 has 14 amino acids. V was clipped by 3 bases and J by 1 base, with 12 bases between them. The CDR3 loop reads CSASPGHQNTEAFF. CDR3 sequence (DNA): TGCAGTGCTAGCCCAGGACACCAGAACACTGAAGCTTTCTTT.

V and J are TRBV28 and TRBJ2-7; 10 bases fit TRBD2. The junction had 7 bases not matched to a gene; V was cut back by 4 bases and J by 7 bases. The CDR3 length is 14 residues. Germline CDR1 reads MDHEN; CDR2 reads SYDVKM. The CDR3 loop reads CASSSSGRAGEQYF. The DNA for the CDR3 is TGTGCCAGCAGTTCGAGCGGGAGGGCGGGGGAGCAGTACTTC.

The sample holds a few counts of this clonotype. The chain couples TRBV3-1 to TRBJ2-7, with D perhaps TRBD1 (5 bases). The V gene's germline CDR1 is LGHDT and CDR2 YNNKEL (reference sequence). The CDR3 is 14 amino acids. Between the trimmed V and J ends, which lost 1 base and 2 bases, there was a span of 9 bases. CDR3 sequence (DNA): TGTGCCAGCAGCCAAGCAGGGTATACCTACGAGCAGTACTTC. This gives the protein CASSQAGYTYEQYF.

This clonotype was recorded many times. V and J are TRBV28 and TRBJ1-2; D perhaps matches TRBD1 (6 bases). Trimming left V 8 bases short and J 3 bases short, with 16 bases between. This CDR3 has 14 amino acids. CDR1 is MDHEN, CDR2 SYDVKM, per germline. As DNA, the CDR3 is TGTGCCAGCGCCGAGAATGGACAGCACTATGGCTACACCTTC. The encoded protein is CASAENGQHYGYTF.

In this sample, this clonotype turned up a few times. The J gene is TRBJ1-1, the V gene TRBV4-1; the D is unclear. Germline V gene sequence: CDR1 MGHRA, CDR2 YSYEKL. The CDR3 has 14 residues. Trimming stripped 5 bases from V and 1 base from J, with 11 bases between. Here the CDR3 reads CASSSAMRNTEAFF. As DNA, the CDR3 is TGCGCCAGCAGCTCAGCCATGAGGAACACTGAAGCTTTCTTT.

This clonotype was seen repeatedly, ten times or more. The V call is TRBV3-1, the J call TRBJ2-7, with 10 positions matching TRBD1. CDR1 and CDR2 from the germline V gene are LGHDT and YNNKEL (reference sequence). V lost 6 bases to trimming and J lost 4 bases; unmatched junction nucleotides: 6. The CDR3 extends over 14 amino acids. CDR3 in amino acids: CASSPGQGEYEQYF. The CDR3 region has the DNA TGTGCCAGCAGTCCTGGACAGGGGGAGTACGAGCAGTACTTC.

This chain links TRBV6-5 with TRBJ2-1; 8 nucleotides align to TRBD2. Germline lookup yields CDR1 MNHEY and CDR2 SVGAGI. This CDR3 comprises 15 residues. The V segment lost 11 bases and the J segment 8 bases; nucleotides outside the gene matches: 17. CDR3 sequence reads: CAGSPGGGRRYEQFF. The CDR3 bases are TGTGCCGGCTCTCCGGGCGGGGGGAGGCGGTATGAGCAGTTCTTC.

The CDR3 is CASSLLRLGELFF. The CDR3 bases are TGTGCCAGCAGCCTCTTGCGGCTTGGGGAGCTGTTTTTT. The rearrangement links TRBV7-3 to TRBJ2-2, with unresolved D. The CDR3 totals 13 residues. Trimming removed 5 bases from V and 8 bases from J, with 12 bases in between. Germline CDR1 reads SGHTA; CDR2 reads FQGTGA. The whole variable domain, remainder taken from reference TRBV7-3 and TRBJ2-2, is GAGVSQTPSNKVTEKGKYVELRCDPISGHTALYWYRQSLGQGPEFLIYFQGTGAADDSGLPNDRFFAVRPEGSVSTLKIQRTERGDSAVYLCASSLLRLGELFFGEGSRLTVL.

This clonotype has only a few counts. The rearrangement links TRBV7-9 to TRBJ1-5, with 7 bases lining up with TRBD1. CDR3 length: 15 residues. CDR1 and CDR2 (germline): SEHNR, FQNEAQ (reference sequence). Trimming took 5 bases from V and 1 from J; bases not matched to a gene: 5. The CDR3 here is CASSNGQASNQPQHF. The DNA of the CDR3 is TGTGCCAGCAGCAATGGACAGGCGAGCAATCAGCCCCAGCATTTT.

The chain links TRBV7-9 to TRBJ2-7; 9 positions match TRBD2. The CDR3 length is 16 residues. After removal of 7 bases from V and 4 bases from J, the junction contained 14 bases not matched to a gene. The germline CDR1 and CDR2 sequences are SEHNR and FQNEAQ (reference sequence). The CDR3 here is CASTPPAGTSWYEQYF. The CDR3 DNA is TGTGCCAGCACCCCCCCGGCGGGGACTAGCTGGTACGAGCAGTACTTC.

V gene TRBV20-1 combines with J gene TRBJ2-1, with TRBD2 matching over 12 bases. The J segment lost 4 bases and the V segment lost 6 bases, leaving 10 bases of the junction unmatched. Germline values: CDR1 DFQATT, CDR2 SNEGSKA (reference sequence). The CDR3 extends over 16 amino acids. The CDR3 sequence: CSANQGGLAGYNEQFF. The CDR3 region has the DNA TGCAGTGCCAATCAAGGAGGACTAGCGGGATACAATGAGCAGTTCTTC.

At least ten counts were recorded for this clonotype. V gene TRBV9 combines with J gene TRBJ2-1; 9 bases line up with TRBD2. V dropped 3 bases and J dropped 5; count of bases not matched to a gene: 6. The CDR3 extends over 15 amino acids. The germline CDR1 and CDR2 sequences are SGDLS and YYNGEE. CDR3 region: CASSGEREAHNEQFF. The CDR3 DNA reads TGTGCCAGCAGCGGCGAGCGGGAGGCGCACAATGAGCAGTTCTTC.

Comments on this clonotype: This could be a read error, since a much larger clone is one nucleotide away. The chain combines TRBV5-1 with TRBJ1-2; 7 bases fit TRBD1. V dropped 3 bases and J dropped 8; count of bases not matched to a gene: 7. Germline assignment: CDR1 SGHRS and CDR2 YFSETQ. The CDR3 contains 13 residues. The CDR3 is CASSSGAGGGYTF. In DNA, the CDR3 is TGCGCCAGCAGCTCCGGGGCAGGGGGAGGCTACACCTTC.

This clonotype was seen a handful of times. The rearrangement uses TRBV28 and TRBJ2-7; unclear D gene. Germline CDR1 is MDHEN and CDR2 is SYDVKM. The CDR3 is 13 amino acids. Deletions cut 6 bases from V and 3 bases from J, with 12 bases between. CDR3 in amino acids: CASSPLEGYEQYF. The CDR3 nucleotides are TGTGCCAGCAGCCCTCTCGAAGGCTACGAGCAGTACTTC.